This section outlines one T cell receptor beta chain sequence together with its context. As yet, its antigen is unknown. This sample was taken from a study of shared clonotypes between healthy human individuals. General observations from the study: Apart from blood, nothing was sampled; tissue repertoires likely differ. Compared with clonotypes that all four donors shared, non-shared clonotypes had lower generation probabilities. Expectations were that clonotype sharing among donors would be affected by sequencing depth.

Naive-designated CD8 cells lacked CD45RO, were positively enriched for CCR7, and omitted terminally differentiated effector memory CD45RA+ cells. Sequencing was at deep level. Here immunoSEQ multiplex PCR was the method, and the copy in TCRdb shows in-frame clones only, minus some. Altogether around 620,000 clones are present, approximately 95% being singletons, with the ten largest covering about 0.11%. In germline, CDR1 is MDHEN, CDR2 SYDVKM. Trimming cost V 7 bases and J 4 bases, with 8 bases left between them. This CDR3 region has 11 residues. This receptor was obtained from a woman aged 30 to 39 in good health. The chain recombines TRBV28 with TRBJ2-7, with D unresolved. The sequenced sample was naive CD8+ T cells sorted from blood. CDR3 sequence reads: CASTDGYEQYF. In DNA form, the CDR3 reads TGTGCCAGCACCGATGGGTACGAGCAGTACTTC.